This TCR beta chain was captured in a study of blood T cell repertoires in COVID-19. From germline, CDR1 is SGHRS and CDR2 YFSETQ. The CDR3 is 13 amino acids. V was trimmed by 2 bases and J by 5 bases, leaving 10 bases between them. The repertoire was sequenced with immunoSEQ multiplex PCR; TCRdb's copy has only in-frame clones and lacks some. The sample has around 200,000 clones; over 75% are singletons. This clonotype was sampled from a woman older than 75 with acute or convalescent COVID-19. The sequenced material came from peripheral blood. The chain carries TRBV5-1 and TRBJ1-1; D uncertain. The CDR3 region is CASSFGYGTEAFF. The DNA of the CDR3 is TGCGCCAGCAGCTTCGGATACGGGACTGAAGCTTTCTTT.